This TCR beta chain emerged from a study of blood T cells in healthy people across ages. The CDR3 contains 13 residues. V lost 6 bases to trimming and J lost 5 bases, with 10 bases between them. The V gene's germline CDR1 is MDHEN and CDR2 SYDVKM. The authors ran a second PCR of 7 to 11 cycles using a sample-barcoded 5' primer and a J-beta primer mix. One entry per CDR3 protein results from TCRdb running MiXCR on the 5' RACE reads. The sample contains roughly 860,000 distinct CDR3 sequences, under 80% of which appear only once. Each donor had approximately 10 milliliters of peripheral blood drawn. This TCR was recovered from a young man in good health. The genes are TRBV28 and TRBJ2-2, with D possibly matching TRBD1 (6 bases). Sequenced material: blood. CDR3: CASRRTDTGELFF. CDR3 nucleotides: TGTGCCAGCAGAAGGACAGATACCGGGGAGCTGTTTTTT.